This T cell receptor (beta chain) is drawn from a study of T cells in Graves' hyperthyroidism and ophthalmopathy. Notes on the study in general: Prediction of ophthalmopathy progression came a median around 6.1 months pre-onset. Most thyroid clonotypes that were expanded above 0.001 also turned up in blood.

V dropped 8 bases and J dropped 2; count of bases not matched to a gene: 6. In germline, CDR1 is SQVTM, CDR2 ANQGSEA. This CDR3 contains 12 residues. Amplified regions were TCR beta CDR3 sequences from RNA transcripts. TCR CDR3 regions were first amplified by RT-PCR with HTBI primers. A single record per CDR3 protein comes from TCRdb applying MiXCR to the multiplex PCR reads. The data contain about 610,000 distinct CDR3 sequences, 14% to 15% of them singletons. Notes on this clonotype: Its antigen is undetermined.

The sample consisted of blood. The receptor's source is a woman in her forties with Graves' ophthalmopathy. The chain joins TRBV29-1 to TRBJ2-7, with 7 nucleotides matching TRBD2. The chain's CDR3 is CSMRDYAYEQYF. DNA of the CDR3: TGCAGCATGCGGGACTATGCCTACGAGCAGTACTTC.